The rows below give T cell receptor beta chains drawn from one sample of a study of breast tumors, draining lymph nodes, adjacent tissues. TCRdb fed the multiplex PCR reads into MiXCR, producing one record per CDR3 protein. The sample yields more than 250,000 distinct CDR3 sequences, roughly 31% seen once. Sequences were obtained from axillary lymph node tissue. Receptors originate from a female donor with breast cancer. Some clones in this sample may be carry-over from other donors' samples. Both conserved end residues are part of each CDR3. The D gene is left open where the match is weak. Clone size is not always given. Where it is, it says once, few, many or a class for expanded clones.

D gene: TRBD1
clone size: many
V gene: TRBV7-6
J gene: TRBJ2-7
CDR3 protein: CASSSDRNYEQYF
CDR3 DNA: TGTGCCAGCAGCTCGGACAGGAACTACGAGCAGTACTTC

D gene: .
clone size: many
V gene: TRBV5-5
J gene: TRBJ1-5
CDR3 protein: CASSLGVSGNQPQHF
CDR3 DNA: TGTGCCAGCAGCTTGGGGGTCAGTGGCAATCAGCCCCAGCATTTT

D gene: .
clone size: many
V gene: TRBV10-3
J gene: TRBJ1-3
CDR3 protein: CAIRPGGDGNTIYF
CDR3 DNA: TGTGCCATCAGGCCTGGAGGGGACGGAAACACCATATATTTT

D gene: TRBD1
clone size: .
V gene: TRBV11-3
J gene: TRBJ1-4
CDR3 protein: CASSFFPGQGVKLFF
CDR3 DNA: TGTGCCAGCAGCTTCTTTCCGGGACAGGGTGTAAAACTGTTTTTT

D gene: .
clone size: many
V gene: TRBV19
J gene: TRBJ2-3
CDR3 protein: CASSMQLDTQYF
CDR3 DNA: TGTGCCAGTAGTATGCAGCTGGATACGCAGTATTTT

D gene: .
clone size: .
V gene: TRBV11-3
J gene: TRBJ1-5
CDR3 protein: CASSLGGNRPQHF
CDR3 DNA: TGTGCCAGCAGCTTAGGGGGTAATCGGCCCCAGCATTTT

D gene: .
clone size: once
V gene: TRBV30
J gene: TRBJ2-7
CDR3 protein: CAWSDLSETGNYEQYF
CDR3 DNA: TGTGCCTGGAGCGATCTGTCCGAGACAGGCAACTACGAGCAGTACTTC

D gene: .
clone size: many
V gene: TRBV5-1
J gene: TRBJ1-2
CDR3 protein: CASSSGESNYGYTF
CDR3 DNA: TGCGCCAGCAGCTCAGGGGAATCAAACTATGGCTACACCTTC

D gene: TRBD1
clone size: few
V gene: TRBV10-3
J gene: TRBJ1-1
CDR3 protein: CAIFPDRVVNGAFF
CDR3 DNA: TGTGCCATCTTCCCCGACAGGGTGGTTAACGGAGCTTTCTTT

D gene: .
clone size: many
V gene: TRBV6-6
J gene: TRBJ2-2
CDR3 protein: CASSLENTGELFF
CDR3 DNA: TGTGCCAGCAGCCTTGAGAACACCGGGGAGCTGTTTTTT

D gene: .
clone size: many
V gene: TRBV10-3
J gene: TRBJ1-5
CDR3 protein: CAISTGTISNQPQHF
CDR3 DNA: TGTGCCATCAGTACAGGGACCATTAGCAATCAGCCCCAGCATTTT

D gene: TRBD1
clone size: .
V gene: TRBV7-9
J gene: TRBJ2-1
CDR3 protein: CASSQTPGQGVNEQSF
CDR3 DNA: TGTGCCAGCAGCCAAACCCCGGGACAGGGCGTGAATGAGCAGTCCTTC

D gene: .
clone size: many
V gene: TRBV20-1
J gene: TRBJ1-4
CDR3 protein: CSARGGVSPENCFF
CDR3 DNA: .